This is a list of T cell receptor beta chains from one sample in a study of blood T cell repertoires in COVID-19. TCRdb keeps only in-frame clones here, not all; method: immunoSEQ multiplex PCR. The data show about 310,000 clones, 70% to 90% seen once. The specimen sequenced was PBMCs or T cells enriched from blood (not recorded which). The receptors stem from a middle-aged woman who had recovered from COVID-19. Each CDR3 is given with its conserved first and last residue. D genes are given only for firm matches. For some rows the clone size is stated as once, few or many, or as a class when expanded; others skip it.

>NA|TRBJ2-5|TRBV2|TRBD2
TGTGCCAGCCGGGGGACTAGCGGGGTTGAGACCCAGTACTTC
CASRGTSGVETQYF
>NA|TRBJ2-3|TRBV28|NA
TGTGCCAGCAGTTTACTCCTCAGGGGAGATACGCAGTATTTT
CASSLLLRGDTQYF
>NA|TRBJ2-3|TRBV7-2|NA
TGTGCCAGCAGCTTAGTAGGGGCCCCCATGGATACGCAGTATTTT
CASSLVGAPMDTQYF
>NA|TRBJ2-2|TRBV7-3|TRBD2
TGTGCCAGCAGCTTAATGCCAACGGGACTAGGGAACACCGGGGAGCTGTTTTTT
CASSLMPTGLGNTGELFF
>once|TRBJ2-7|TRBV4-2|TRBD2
TGTGCCAGCAGCCAAGATTTGGGTAGTGCTAGCGGGACCTACGAGCAGTACTTC
CASSQDLGSASGTYEQYF
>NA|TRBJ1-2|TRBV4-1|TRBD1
TGCGCCAGCAGCCAACCCAACAGGGGGCGGTTTGGCTACACCTTC
CASSQPNRGRFGYTF
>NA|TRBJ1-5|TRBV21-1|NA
TGTGCCACCGGGGGGCAGGGTGGGAATCAGCCCCAGCATTTT
CATGGQGGNQPQHF
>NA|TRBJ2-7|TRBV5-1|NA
TGCGCCAGCAGCTTGGGCCCCAGGGTTGGCTCCTACGAGCAGTACTTC
CASSLGPRVGSYEQYF
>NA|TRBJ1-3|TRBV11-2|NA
TGTGCCAGCAGCTCGCGTACAGGGCTCCTCTTTGGAAACACCATATATTTT
CASSSRTGLLFGNTIYF
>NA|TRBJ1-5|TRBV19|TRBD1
TGTGCCAGTAGTGAGGACAGGAGGACAAGAAACAATCAGCCCCAGCATTTT
CASSEDRRTRNNQPQHF
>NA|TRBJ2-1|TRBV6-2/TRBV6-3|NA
TGTGCCAGCAGTTACTCGCCACTCCCCAACAATGAGCAGTTCTTC
CASSYSPLPNNEQFF
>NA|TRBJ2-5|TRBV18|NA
TGTGCCAGCCTCTCGGCGGGGCAAGAGACCCAGTACTTC
CASLSAGQETQYF
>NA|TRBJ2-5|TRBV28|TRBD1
TGTGCCAGCAGTCGGGGTACAGGGGGTGCGGAGACCCAGTACTTC
CASSRGTGGAETQYF
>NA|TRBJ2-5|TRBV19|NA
TGTGCCAGTAGTATTGGTACGGGATGGGAGACCCAGTACTTC
CASSIGTGWETQYF
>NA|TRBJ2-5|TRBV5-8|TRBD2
TGTGCCAGCAGCCTGGGACTAGCGGGGGGCGGTGAGACCCAGTACTTC
CASSLGLAGGGETQYF
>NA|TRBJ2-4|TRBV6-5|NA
TGTGCCAGCAGTTACTCGTACCAGGCAGGGAAAAACATTCAGTACTTC
CASSYSYQAGKNIQYF